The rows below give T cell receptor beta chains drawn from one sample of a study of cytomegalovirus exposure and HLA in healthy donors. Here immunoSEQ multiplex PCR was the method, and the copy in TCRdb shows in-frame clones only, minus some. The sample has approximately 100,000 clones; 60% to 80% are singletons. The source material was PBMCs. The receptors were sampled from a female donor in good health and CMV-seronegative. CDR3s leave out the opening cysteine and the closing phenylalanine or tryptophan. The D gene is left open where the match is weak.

cdr3_aa: ASSFRGGTGELF
cdr3_length: 12
d_call: NA
v_call: TRBV5-4
j_call: TRBJ2-2

cdr3_aa: ASSLGSSTSTDTQY
cdr3_length: 14
d_call: NA
v_call: TRBV5-1
j_call: TRBJ2-3

cdr3_aa: ASSLSGGAPGSYEQY
cdr3_length: 15
d_call: TRBD2
v_call: TRBV13
j_call: TRBJ2-7

cdr3_aa: SARLDRDV
cdr3_length: 8
d_call: TRBD1
v_call: TRBV20-1
j_call: TRBJ1-2

cdr3_aa: SASGEETQY
cdr3_length: 9
d_call: NA
v_call: TRBV20-1
j_call: TRBJ2-5

cdr3_aa: ASSVWRDTEAF
cdr3_length: 11
d_call: NA
v_call: TRBV2
j_call: TRBJ1-1

cdr3_aa: ASSLGIAGDSYEQY
cdr3_length: 14
d_call: TRBD2
v_call: TRBV7-8
j_call: TRBJ2-7

cdr3_aa: ASGGGGYNEQF
cdr3_length: 11
d_call: NA
v_call: TRBV9
j_call: TRBJ2-1

cdr3_aa: ASSWTNSATDTQY
cdr3_length: 13
d_call: NA
v_call: TRBV7-8
j_call: TRBJ2-3

cdr3_aa: ASSPFLTGLIGYT
cdr3_length: 13
d_call: TRBD1
v_call: TRBV5-6
j_call: TRBJ1-2

cdr3_aa: ASSLVQGGNYGYT
cdr3_length: 13
d_call: NA
v_call: TRBV5-1
j_call: TRBJ1-2

cdr3_aa: AWSLNREQY
cdr3_length: 9
d_call: NA
v_call: TRBV30
j_call: TRBJ2-7

cdr3_aa: ASSSNPGVGEAF
cdr3_length: 12
d_call: NA
v_call: TRBV28
j_call: TRBJ1-1

cdr3_aa: SVEEGVGEKLF
cdr3_length: 11
d_call: NA
v_call: TRBV29-1
j_call: TRBJ1-4

cdr3_aa: ASSYGGNQPQH
cdr3_length: 11
d_call: NA
v_call: TRBV6-6
j_call: TRBJ1-5

cdr3_aa: ASSIMAGGAREQF
cdr3_length: 13
d_call: TRBD2
v_call: TRBV19
j_call: TRBJ2-1

cdr3_aa: AWSADTEAF
cdr3_length: 9
d_call: NA
v_call: TRBV30
j_call: TRBJ1-1

cdr3_aa: ASSSGNEQF
cdr3_length: 9
d_call: NA
v_call: TRBV7-8
j_call: TRBJ2-1

cdr3_aa: ASSSHYRGRTGNEQF
cdr3_length: 15
d_call: TRBD1
v_call: TRBV5-1
j_call: TRBJ2-1

cdr3_aa: ASSQDVRGSSSDEQY
cdr3_length: 15
d_call: TRBD2
v_call: TRBV4-2
j_call: TRBJ2-7

cdr3_aa: RGHLDQPQH
cdr3_length: 9
d_call: NA
v_call: TRBV20-1
j_call: TRBJ1-5

cdr3_aa: SGGQVNEQF
cdr3_length: 9
d_call: TRBD1
v_call: TRBV29-1
j_call: TRBJ2-1

cdr3_aa: ASSQDLSGTATYGYT
cdr3_length: 15
d_call: TRBD1
v_call: TRBV4-3
j_call: TRBJ1-2

cdr3_aa: ASSGQGAVQPQH
cdr3_length: 12
d_call: TRBD1
v_call: TRBV2
j_call: TRBJ1-5

cdr3_aa: ASSVREGLEQF
cdr3_length: 11
d_call: TRBD2
v_call: TRBV10-1
j_call: TRBJ2-1

cdr3_aa: AGRTPNQPQH
cdr3_length: 10
d_call: NA
v_call: TRBV6-6
j_call: TRBJ1-5

cdr3_aa: ASSSSGRAWDEQY
cdr3_length: 13
d_call: TRBD2
v_call: TRBV6-5
j_call: TRBJ2-7

cdr3_aa: AWSVEGEKLF
cdr3_length: 10
d_call: NA
v_call: TRBV30
j_call: TRBJ1-4

cdr3_aa: ASNIGGVEQF
cdr3_length: 10
d_call: TRBD1
v_call: TRBV6-6
j_call: TRBJ2-1

cdr3_aa: ASSESSGGNTGELF
cdr3_length: 14
d_call: NA
v_call: TRBV10-1
j_call: TRBJ2-2

cdr3_aa: ASSERGFSYEQY
cdr3_length: 12
d_call: NA
v_call: TRBV6-1
j_call: TRBJ2-7

cdr3_aa: ASSLEDEQY
cdr3_length: 9
d_call: NA
v_call: TRBV28
j_call: TRBJ2-7

cdr3_aa: ASSDQGLAGLDTQY
cdr3_length: 14
d_call: TRBD2
v_call: TRBV6-4
j_call: TRBJ2-3

cdr3_aa: ASSLVPGGNQPQH
cdr3_length: 13
d_call: NA
v_call: TRBV7-2
j_call: TRBJ1-5

cdr3_aa: ASRPIRPGQGYEQY
cdr3_length: 14
d_call: TRBD1
v_call: TRBV13
j_call: TRBJ2-7

cdr3_aa: AWDRGGEAF
cdr3_length: 9
d_call: NA
v_call: TRBV30
j_call: TRBJ1-1

cdr3_aa: ASSLAREQY
cdr3_length: 9
d_call: NA
v_call: TRBV7-8
j_call: NA

cdr3_aa: ASSLEFTGESAF
cdr3_length: 12
d_call: TRBD1
v_call: TRBV7-9
j_call: TRBJ1-1

cdr3_aa: ASSETGANQPQH
cdr3_length: 12
d_call: TRBD1
v_call: TRBV7-9
j_call: TRBJ1-5

cdr3_aa: ASSGGRGDTQY
cdr3_length: 11
d_call: NA
v_call: TRBV7-2
j_call: TRBJ2-3

cdr3_aa: ASSPPVSGAYNEQF
cdr3_length: 14
d_call: TRBD2
v_call: TRBV11-3
j_call: TRBJ2-1

cdr3_aa: ASSQVGYSGTDTQY
cdr3_length: 14
d_call: NA
v_call: TRBV4-3
j_call: TRBJ2-3

cdr3_aa: ASSLAGGLGGNTIY
cdr3_length: 14
d_call: NA
v_call: TRBV5-1
j_call: TRBJ1-3